The entry that follows covers one TCR beta chain sequence. Sequencing ends 3 residues short of the CDR3 end; the germline J gene provides the rest. The data were obtained in a study of Tregs in tolerant kidney transplant recipients. V shed 0 bases, J shed 2 bases, and the junction held 0 bases outside the gene matches. The CDR3 runs 15 residues. The V gene's germline CDR1 is SEHNR and CDR2 FQNEAQ (reference sequence). The nonmyeloablative bone marrow transplants came from related graft donors, with transient mixed chimerism. Data came from immunoSEQ multiplex PCR; TCRdb stores just in-frame clones and leaves some out. This table holds about 11,000 clones.

The sequence derives from a human patient who received a combined kidney and bone marrow transplant. The graft donor may have given rise to some T cells. The source material was CD8+ T cells from blood (PBMCs), sampled 24 months after the transplant. The chain carries TRBV7-9 and TRBJ2-1; 8 bases map to TRBD2. The CDR3 bases that were read are TGTGCCAGCAGCTTAGCTAGCGGGACCTACAATGAG. Residues: CASSLASGTYNE. The full CDR3 is CASSLASGTYNEQFF.